This section outlines one T cell receptor (beta chain) sequence together with its context. Its antigen is still unknown. The PCR used 60 Vbeta and 13 Jbeta primers. Produced via immunoSEQ multiplex PCR; TCRdb's table is partial and in-frame only. The sample contains approximately 100,000 clones, about 76% of which appear only once. This sample stems from a study of cytomegalovirus exposure and HLA in healthy donors. The study's findings and limits: A later analysis found common viral pathogens apparently linked to several of the most significant clusters. Evidence from a later analysis indicated that most CMV-associated TCR beta chains looked HLA-restricted. In an earlier analysis, about 90% or about 30%: the productive usage of most TCR beta V segments.

Germline V CDR1 and CDR2: MDHEN, SYDVKM. The CDR3 spans 20 residues. V dropped 6 bases and J dropped 0; count of bases not matched to a gene: 14. The chain is built from TRBV28 and TRBJ2-6; TRBD1 matches at 10 bases. The clonotype comes from a woman in her 30s in good health and CMV-seronegative. Specimen: PBMCs. The CDR3 nucleotides are TGTGCCAGCAGATCCCAACGCGGGACAGGGGCCCTCTCTGGGGCCAACGTCCTGACTTTC. This encodes CASRSQRGTGALSGANVLTF. Looking up the rest from reference TRBV28 and TRBJ2-6 gives the full variable domain: DVKVTQSSRYLVKRTGEKVFLECVQDMDHENMFWYRQDPGLGLRLIYFSYDVKMKEKGDIPEGYSVSREKKERFSLILESASTNQTSMYLCASRSQRGTGALSGANVLTFGAGSRLTVL.